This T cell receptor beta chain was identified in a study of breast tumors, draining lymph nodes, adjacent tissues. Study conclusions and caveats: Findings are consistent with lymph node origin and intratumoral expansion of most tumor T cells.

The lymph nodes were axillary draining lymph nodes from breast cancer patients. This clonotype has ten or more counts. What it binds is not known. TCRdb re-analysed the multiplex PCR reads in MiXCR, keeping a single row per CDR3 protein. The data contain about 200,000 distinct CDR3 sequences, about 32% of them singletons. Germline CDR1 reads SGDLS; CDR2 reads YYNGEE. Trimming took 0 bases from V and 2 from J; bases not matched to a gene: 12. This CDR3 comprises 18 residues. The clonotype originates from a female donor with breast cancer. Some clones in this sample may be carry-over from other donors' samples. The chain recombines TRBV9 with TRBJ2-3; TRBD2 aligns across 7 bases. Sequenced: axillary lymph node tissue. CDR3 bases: TGTGCCAGCAGCGTAGATCGCGGTCTAGCGGAATCCACAGATACGCAGTATTTT. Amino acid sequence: CASSVDRGLAESTDTQYF.